This T cell receptor beta chain was observed in a study of read filtering for tumor transcriptome and immune sequencing. For the study at large: DNase treatment preceded whole-transcriptome library preparation. Whole-study findings and limits: Sorted CD138-negative bone marrow cells were not purified T cells.

At the time of active disease, bone marrow was collected from every patient. The CDR3 covers 14 residues. Per germline, CDR1 DFQATT and CDR2 SNEGSKA (reference sequence). The V segment lost 5 bases and the J segment 7 bases; nucleotides outside the gene matches: 9. This clonotype was picked up many times. Its antigen is not known. The library was built from about 370 ng RNA with molecular barcoded adaptors for alpha/delta and beta/gamma chains. TCRdb recomputed calls from the reads with MiXCR, one row per CDR3 protein. The sample lists around 140,000 distinct CDR3 sequences; around 13% were seen once. J is TRBJ1-5 and V is TRBV20-1, with TRBD1 matching 9 bases. The sequence was obtained from a donor aged 40 or older with multiple myeloma. The sequenced material came from a population of CD138-negative cells sorted from bone marrow. The CDR3 DNA follows: TGCAGTGCTTCTCCGGGACAGGGAAGACAGCCCCAGCATTTT. This translates into CSASPGQGRQPQHF.